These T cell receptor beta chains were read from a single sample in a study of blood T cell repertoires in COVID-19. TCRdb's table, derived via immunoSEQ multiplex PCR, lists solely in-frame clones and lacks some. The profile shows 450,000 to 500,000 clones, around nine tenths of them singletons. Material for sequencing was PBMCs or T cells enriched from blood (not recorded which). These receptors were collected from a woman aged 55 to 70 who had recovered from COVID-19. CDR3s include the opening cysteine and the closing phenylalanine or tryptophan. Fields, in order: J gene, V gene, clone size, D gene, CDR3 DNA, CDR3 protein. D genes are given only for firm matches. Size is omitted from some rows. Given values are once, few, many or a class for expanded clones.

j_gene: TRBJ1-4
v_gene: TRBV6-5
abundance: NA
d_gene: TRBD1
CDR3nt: TGTGCCAGCAGTTTCTTAATCGGGACAGCACGCCTAAGGGTGGACTTT
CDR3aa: CASSFLIGTARLRVDF

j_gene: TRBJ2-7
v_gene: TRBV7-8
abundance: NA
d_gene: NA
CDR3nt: TGTGCCAGCAGCCCACAAGGCCCAGGTTACGAGCAGTACTTC
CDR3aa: CASSPQGPGYEQYF

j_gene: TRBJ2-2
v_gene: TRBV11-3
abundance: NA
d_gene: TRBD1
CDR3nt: TGTGCCAGCAGCCCGGGACAGGGTGGCACCGGGGAGCTGTTTTTT
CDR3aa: CASSPGQGGTGELFF

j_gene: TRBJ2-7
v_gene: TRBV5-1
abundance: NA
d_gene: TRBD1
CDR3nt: TGCGCCAGCAGCTTGGTAGGGGGACAGGCCTCCTACGAGCAGTACTTC
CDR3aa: CASSLVGGQASYEQYF

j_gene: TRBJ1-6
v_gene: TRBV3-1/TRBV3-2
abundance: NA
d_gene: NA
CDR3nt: TGTGCCAGCAGCCAGAGGGAAAATTCACCCCTCCACTTT
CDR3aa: CASSQRENSPLHF

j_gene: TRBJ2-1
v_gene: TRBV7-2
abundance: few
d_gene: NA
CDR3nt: TGTGCCAGCAGCTCTACCGTACAGGGTGAGCAGTTCTTC
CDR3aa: CASSSTVQGEQFF

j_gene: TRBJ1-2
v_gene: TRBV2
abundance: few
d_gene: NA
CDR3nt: TGTGCCAGTGGTGTCTTTGCCGAGGGCTACACCTTC
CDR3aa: CASGVFAEGYTF

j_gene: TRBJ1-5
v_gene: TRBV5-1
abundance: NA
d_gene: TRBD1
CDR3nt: TGCGCCAGCAGCTTGACGGCCGGGACAGGGCACCAGCCCCAGCATTTT
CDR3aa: CASSLTAGTGHQPQHF

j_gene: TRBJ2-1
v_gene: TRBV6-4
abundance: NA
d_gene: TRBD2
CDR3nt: TGTGCCAGCAGCGCCGGGGGGGCTATAGGGTACAATGAGCAGTTCTTC
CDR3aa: CASSAGGAIGYNEQFF

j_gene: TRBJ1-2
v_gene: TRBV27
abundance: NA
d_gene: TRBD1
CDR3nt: TGTGCCAGCAGTTTTTCCCCGACAGGGGGGCCGGATGGCTACACCTTC
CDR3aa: CASSFSPTGGPDGYTF

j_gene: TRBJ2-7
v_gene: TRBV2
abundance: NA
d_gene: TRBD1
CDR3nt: TGTGCCAGCAGTTTTTACAGGGGAGCCTACGAGCAGTACTTC
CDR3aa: CASSFYRGAYEQYF

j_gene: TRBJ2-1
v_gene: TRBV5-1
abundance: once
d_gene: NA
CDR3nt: TGCGCCAGCAGCTTACTGAATAGCGGTGAGCAGTTCTTC
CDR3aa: CASSLLNSGEQFF

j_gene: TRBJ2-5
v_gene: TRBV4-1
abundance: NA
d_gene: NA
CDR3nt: TGCGCCAGCAGCCAAGAGGCTGCCCTAGAGACCCAGTACTTC
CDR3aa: CASSQEAALETQYF

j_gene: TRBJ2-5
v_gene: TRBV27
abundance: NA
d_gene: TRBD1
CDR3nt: TGTGCCAGCAGTCCTTTGGGACAGGGATATTTGGAGACCCAGTACTTC
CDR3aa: CASSPLGQGYLETQYF

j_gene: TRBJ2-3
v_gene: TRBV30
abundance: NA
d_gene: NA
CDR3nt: TGTGCCTGGAGTGTACGAGAGCAGCAGTATTTT
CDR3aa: CAWSVREQQYF

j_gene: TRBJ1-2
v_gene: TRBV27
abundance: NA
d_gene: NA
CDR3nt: TGTGCCAGCAGTTTAGGGGCAGGGGTCAGCTACACCTTC
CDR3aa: CASSLGAGVSYTF

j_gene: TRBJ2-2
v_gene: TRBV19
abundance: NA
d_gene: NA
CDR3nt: TGTGCCAGTGGGGGGTTCACCGGGGAGCTGTTTTTT
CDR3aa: CASGGFTGELFF

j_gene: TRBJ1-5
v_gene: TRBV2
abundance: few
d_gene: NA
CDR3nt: TGTGCCAGCAGTCAAATGCCCGGGGGGGGCCAGCAGCCCCAGCATTTT
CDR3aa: CASSQMPGGGQQPQHF

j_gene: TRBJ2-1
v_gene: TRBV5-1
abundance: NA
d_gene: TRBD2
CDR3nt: TGCGCCAGCAGCTACGGGACTAGCGGGGTGAGCTCCTACAATGAGCAGTTCTTC
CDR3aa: CASSYGTSGVSSYNEQFF

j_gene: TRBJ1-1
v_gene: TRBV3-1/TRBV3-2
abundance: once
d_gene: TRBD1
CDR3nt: TGTGCCAGCAGCCAAGACCAAGCGACAGGGGCGAACACTGAAGCTTTCTTT
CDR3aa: CASSQDQATGANTEAFF

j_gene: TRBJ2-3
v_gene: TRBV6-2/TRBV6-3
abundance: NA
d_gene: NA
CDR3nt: TGTGCCAGCAGTTACGCCTCACTAGAAAGCACAGATACGCAGTATTTT
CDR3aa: CASSYASLESTDTQYF

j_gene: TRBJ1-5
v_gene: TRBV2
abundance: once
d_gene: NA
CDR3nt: TGTGCCAGCAGTGGGACAGAGAACAATCAGCCCCAGCATTTT
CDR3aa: CASSGTENNQPQHF

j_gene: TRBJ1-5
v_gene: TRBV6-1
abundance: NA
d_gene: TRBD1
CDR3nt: TGTGCCAGCAGTGAAGGTACGGGACAGGGCAATCAGCCCCAGCATTTT
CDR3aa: CASSEGTGQGNQPQHF

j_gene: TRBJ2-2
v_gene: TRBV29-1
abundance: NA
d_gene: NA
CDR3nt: TGCAGCGCTGGGAGATCTGGGTTCTCCGGGGAGCTGTTTTTT
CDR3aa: CSAGRSGFSGELFF

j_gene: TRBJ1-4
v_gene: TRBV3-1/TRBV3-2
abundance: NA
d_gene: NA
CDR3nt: TGTGCCAGCAGCCGGAGTCAGTTTAGGGGTCAAAGTGAAAAACTGTTTTTT
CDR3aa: CASSRSQFRGQSEKLFF

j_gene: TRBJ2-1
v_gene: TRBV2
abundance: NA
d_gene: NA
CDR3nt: TGTGCCACCCGAGGCGGAAATGAGCAGTTCTTC
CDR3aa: CATRGGNEQFF

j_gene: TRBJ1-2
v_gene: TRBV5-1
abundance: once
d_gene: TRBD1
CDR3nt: TGCGCCAGCAGCCGAGGAGGGGGCGCTGACTATGGCTACACCTTC
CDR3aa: CASSRGGGADYGYTF

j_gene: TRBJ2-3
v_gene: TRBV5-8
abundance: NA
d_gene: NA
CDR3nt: TGTGCCAGCAGCTTCGGGGGGCGGGATACGCAGTATTTT
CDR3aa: CASSFGGRDTQYF